Following are 16 T cell receptor beta chains from one sample sequenced in a study of blood T cell repertoires in COVID-19. Method: immunoSEQ multiplex PCR; TCRdb's copy keeps in-frame clones and lacks some. The table lists roughly 300,000 clones, 70% to 90% of them singletons. Sequenced material: peripheral blood. These receptors were taken from a woman aged 45 to 65 who had recovered from COVID-19.

This chain joins TRBV9 and TRBJ1-3; possibly TRBD1 for D (6 bases). There are 16 residues in the CDR3. Trimming stripped 0 bases from V and 4 bases from J, with 14 bases between. CDR1 and CDR2 (germline): SGDLS, YYNGEE. The CDR3 bases are TGTGCCAGCAGCGTAGACTTGGGGCAGGGGGGAAACACCATATATTTT. This codes for CASSVDLGQGGNTIYF.

This clone appeared a single time. The chain is built from TRBV7-8 and TRBJ1-5, with D hard to call. Germline loops: CDR1 SGHVS, CDR2 FQNEAQ. The CDR3 is made up of 16 amino acids. V was clipped by 5 bases and J by 0 bases, with 14 bases between them. The CDR3 is CASSTAALTSNQPQHF. In DNA, the CDR3 is TGTGCCAGCAGCACCGCGGCCCTGACTAGCAATCAGCCCCAGCATTTT.

The chain joins TRBV28 to TRBJ1-3; 7 bases align to TRBD1. The CDR3 length is 15 residues. Germline values: CDR1 MDHEN, CDR2 SYDVKM. The ends lost 8 bases at V and 0 bases at J; junction bases unmatched: 7. CDR3 sequence: CASFSTGTSGNTIYF. CDR3 sequence (DNA): TGTGCCAGCTTTTCGACAGGGACCTCTGGAAACACCATATATTTT.

The CDR3 loop reads CASSLATQGGTWNTEAFF. CDR3 DNA: TGCGCCAGCAGCCTAGCAACGCAAGGGGGCACATGGAACACTGAAGCTTTCTTT. The chain joins TRBV4-1 to TRBJ1-1; 7 nucleotides agree with TRBD1. Germline V gives CDR1 MGHRA, CDR2 YSYEKL. With 4 bases clipped from V and 1 base from J, the junction kept 15 bases outside the gene matches. This CDR3 is 18 amino acids long.

The rearrangement joins TRBV19 to TRBJ2-7; the match to TRBD1 covers 8 bases. The CDR3 is 13 residues long. The germline V gene encodes CDR1 LNHDA and CDR2 SQIVND (reference sequence). V lost 4 bases to trimming and J lost 5 bases; unmatched junction nucleotides: 4. CDR3 DNA: TGTGCCAGTAGTAGCAGGGGGCAGGACGAGCAGTACTTC. The encoded protein is CASSSRGQDEQYF. Drawing the rest from reference TRBV19 and TRBJ2-7, the complete variable domain is DGGITQSPKYLFRKEGQNVTLSCEQNLNHDAMYWYRQDPGQGLRLIYYSQIVNDFQKGDIAEGYSVSREKKESFPLTVTSAQKNPTAFYLCASSSRGQDEQYFGPGTRLTVT.

This chain joins TRBV2 and TRBJ1-2; D is uncertain. This CDR3 region has 14 residues. Trimming shortened V by 6 bases and J by 4 bases, and 15 bases separated the two germline ends. Germline CDR1 is SNHLY and CDR2 is FYNNEI. CDR3 in amino acids: CASRRAVLAYGYTF. CDR3 sequence (DNA): TGTGCCAGCAGGAGGGCGGTCTTGGCCTATGGCTACACCTTC.

The chain couples TRBV9 to TRBJ1-2, with 9 bases matching TRBD1. This CDR3 contains 16 residues. V was pared by 0 bases and J by 6 bases, with 9 bases of the junction left unmatched. The germline CDR1 and CDR2 sequences are SGDLS and YYNGEE. CDR3 sequence (DNA): TGTGCCAGCAGCGTAGCCCAATTAACAGGGGGCGATGGCTACACCTTC. This gives the protein CASSVAQLTGGDGYTF.

The rearrangement uses TRBV7-2 and TRBJ1-1, with D possibly TRBD1 on 6 matching bases. Trimming left V 0 bases short and J 4 bases short, with 9 bases between. The CDR3 contains 14 residues. Germline assignment: CDR1 SGHTA and CDR2 FQGNSA. The CDR3: CASSLAQGGTEAFF. CDR3 coding DNA: TGTGCCAGCAGCTTAGCCCAAGGGGGCACTGAAGCTTTCTTT.

The V and J genes are TRBV24-1 and TRBJ2-7; D perhaps matches TRBD1 (5 bases). V was trimmed by 3 bases and J by 2 bases, leaving 10 bases between them. CDR3 length equals 14 residues. Per germline, CDR1 KGHDR and CDR2 SFDVKD. The CDR3 nucleotides are TGTGCCACCAGTGATCCAGGGTTTCCCTACGAGCAGTACTTC. This encodes CATSDPGFPYEQYF.

This rearrangement joins TRBV28 to TRBJ2-2; 7 bases match TRBD1. V trimming: 3 bases; J trimming: 0 bases; junction bases outside the gene matches: 4. Germline loops: CDR1 MDHEN, CDR2 SYDVKM. The CDR3 sequence is 16 residues long. The CDR3 bases are TGTGCCAGCAGTTTTCTTGGGACAGCGAACACCGGGGAGCTGTTTTTT. Protein: CASSFLGTANTGELFF.

This clone was seen a single time. Other DNA sequences from this sample encode an identical CDR3 as well. The chain joins TRBV9 to TRBJ2-1; D gene unclear. Per germline, CDR1 SGDLS and CDR2 YYNGEE. The CDR3 loop spans 13 amino acids. Trimming removed 0 bases at V and 7 bases at J, with 8 bases between. The DNA for the CDR3 is TGTGCCAGCAGCGTAGGTCCCTTAAATGAGCAGTTCTTC. Protein product: CASSVGPLNEQFF.

V is TRBV10-3 and J is TRBJ2-3; possibly TRBD1 for D (6 bases). V was trimmed by 4 bases and J by 3 bases, leaving 11 bases between them. The CDR3 totals 14 residues. Germline V gives CDR1 ENHRY, CDR2 SYGVKD. The chain's CDR3 is CAISVQGTTDTQYF. The CDR3 region has the DNA TGTGCCATCAGTGTACAGGGTACGACAGATACGCAGTATTTT.

This clone was observed once. This rearrangement joins TRBV14 to TRBJ2-7; 10 bases fit TRBD2. J lost 4 bases, V lost 4 bases, and 4 bases had no gene match. CDR3 size: 14 residues. Germline CDR1 SGHDN, CDR2 FVKESK. The CDR3 sequence: CASSLSGRRYEQYF. The CDR3, as DNA: TGTGCCAGCAGCCTTAGCGGGAGGAGGTACGAGCAGTACTTC.

The chain recombines TRBV3-1 (or the pseudogene TRBV3-2) with TRBJ2-5; the match to TRBD2 covers 13 bases. Germline trimming cut 4 bases from V and 5 bases from J; bases unmatched to any gene: 10. The length of the CDR3 is 17 residues. CDR1 is LGHDT, CDR2 YNNKEL, per germline (reference sequence). CDR3 region: CASSPRLAGGSVETQYF. CDR3 nucleotides: TGTGCCAGCAGCCCCCGACTAGCGGGGGGTTCGGTTGAGACCCAGTACTTC.

The rearrangement joins TRBV28 to TRBJ1-2, with D unresolved. V shed 6 bases and J shed 8 bases, with 13 bases lying between them. Germline V gene sequence: CDR1 MDHEN, CDR2 SYDVKM. The CDR3 has 12 amino acids. CDR3 protein: CASSVPPRGYTF. CDR3 nucleotides: TGTGCCAGCAGCGTTCCCCCGCGAGGCTACACCTTC.

This chain connects TRBV5-1 to TRBJ1-2; D not resolved. This CDR3 is 14 amino acids long. The V gene lost 3 bases and the J gene lost 10 bases, with 19 bases spanning the gap. CDR1 and CDR2 from the germline V gene are SGHRS and YFSETQ. The CDR3: CASSYRWPGDDYTF. As DNA, the CDR3 is TGCGCCAGCAGCTACCGGTGGCCCGGGGATGACTACACCTTC.